Detailed here is one T cell receptor (beta chain). Its antigen is currently unknown. The sample originates from a study of T cell responses to AZD1222 COVID-19 vaccine. General study findings and limits: AZD1222 recipients seropositive at baseline numbered only six. Regions 160-218 and 743-854 held dominance among vaccine-associated CD4 TCRs, which spanned spike.

Second-dose groups at about 4 or about 12 weeks were pooled. The length of the CDR3 is 13 residues. The germline V gene has CDR1 DFQATT and CDR2 SNEGSKA (reference sequence). Trimming shortened V by 3 bases and J by 4 bases, and 12 bases separated the two germline ends. The method was immunoSEQ multiplex PCR; TCRdb's version includes in-frame clones alone and lacks a portion of them. The sample contains over 110,000 clones, approximately 90% of which appear only once. This TCR derives from an adult who received the AZD1222 COVID-19 vaccine. The V gene is TRBV20-1, the J gene TRBJ1-2; D is undetermined. The input for sequencing was peripheral blood, taken 28 days after the second AZD1222 dose. DNA for the CDR3: TGCAGTGCTAGTCCTACATTGGGCTATGGCTACACCTTC. Protein sequence: CSASPTLGYGYTF.